The 14 T cell receptor beta chains presented below share a single source sample, sequenced in a study of blood T cell repertoires in COVID-19. The assay was immunoSEQ multiplex PCR, and TCRdb's table has in-frame clones only and misses some. The sample records approximately 92,000 clones, roughly 84% being singletons. Sequencing used peripheral blood. These receptors were taken from a man between 65 and 80 years old with active or convalescent COVID-19.

V gene TRBV19 combines with J gene TRBJ2-2; 8 bases are shared with TRBD1. The trim removed 6 bases at V and 0 bases at J, leaving 3 bases unmatched. The CDR3 extends over 15 amino acids. The germline V gene has CDR1 LNHDA and CDR2 SQIVND (reference sequence). CDR3 sequence reads: CASRTDRANTGELFF. The CDR3, as DNA: TGTGCCAGTAGGACGGACAGGGCGAACACCGGGGAGCTGTTTTTT.

This clone was detected only a few times. The CDR3 nucleotides read TGTGCCAGCAGTTCGGCGGGGCGCACAGATACGCAGTATTTT. It encodes CASSSAGRTDTQYF. The gene calls are TRBV28 and TRBJ2-3; D perhaps matches TRBD2 (6 bases). The CDR3 runs 14 residues. Looked up from germline, CDR1 is MDHEN and CDR2 is SYDVKM. Trimming stripped 4 bases from V and 1 base from J, with 9 bases between.

V gene TRBV28 combines with J gene TRBJ1-1, with 7 bases identical to TRBD1. V gave up 6 bases and J gave up 5 bases; unmatched junction bases: 6. Germline loops: CDR1 MDHEN, CDR2 SYDVKM. The CDR3 sequence is 13 residues long. The CDR3 DNA reads as TGTGCCAGCAGGGGACAGCTTCGGACTGAAGCTTTCTTT. Amino acid sequence: CASRGQLRTEAFF.

The chain has TRBV5-1 and TRBJ2-3; 7 bases fit TRBD1. V lost 3 bases, J lost 4 bases, and 11 bases stayed unmatched. This CDR3 contains 16 residues. Germline values: CDR1 SGHRS, CDR2 YFSETQ. Here the CDR3 DNA reads TGCGCCAGCAGCTCAGACAGACAGGGAAAGGCAGATACGCAGTATTTT. Residues: CASSSDRQGKADTQYF.

The J gene is TRBJ2-6, the V gene TRBV28, with 10 bases matching TRBD2. The junction had 2 bases not matched to a gene; V was cut back by 5 bases and J by 1 base. CDR1 is MDHEN and CDR2 is SYDVKM in the germline V gene. CDR3 length: 16 amino acids. CDR3 sequence reads: CASSGAGGSGANVLTF. The CDR3 bases are TGTGCCAGCAGTGGAGCGGGGGGGTCTGGGGCCAACGTCCTGACTTTC.

In DNA, the CDR3 is TGTGCCAGTGAGGTATGTGGGGACAGGGGACCTGCAACTAATGAAAAACTGTTTTTT. It codes for CASEVCGDRGPATNEKLFF. The V and J genes are TRBV19 and TRBJ1-4; the match to TRBD1 covers 10 bases. With 8 bases clipped from V and 0 bases from J, the junction kept 15 bases outside the gene matches. The CDR3 totals 19 residues. Germline V CDR1 and CDR2: LNHDA, SQIVND (reference sequence).

The chain recombines TRBV6-1 with TRBJ1-2, with D perhaps TRBD1 (6 bases). Trimming shortened V by 0 bases and J by 5 bases, and 13 bases separated the two germline ends. CDR3 length: 15 amino acids. CDR1 MNHNS and CDR2 SASEGT come from the germline V gene. The CDR3 DNA reads as TGTGCCAGCAGTGAAGCCAAGACAGGTTCTTATGGCTACACCTTC. This codes for CASSEAKTGSYGYTF.

J is TRBJ2-1 and V is TRBV20-1; 8 bases align to TRBD1. Trimming at V came to 3 bases and at J to 1 base, leaving 8 bases not matched to a gene. CDR1 is DFQATT and CDR2 is SNEGSKA in the germline V gene (reference sequence). The CDR3 extends over 16 amino acids. Written as DNA, the CDR3 is TGCAGTGCTAGTGGGCAGGGGGCAAAGTCCTACAATGAGCAGTTCTTC. This translates into CSASGQGAKSYNEQFF.

The V gene is TRBV5-1, the J gene TRBJ1-1; 8 bases line up with TRBD1. Trimming at V came to 0 bases and at J to 4 bases, leaving 2 bases not matched to a gene. The CDR3 spans 14 residues. Germline CDR1 reads SGHRS; CDR2 reads YFSETQ. CDR3 amino acids: CASSLGTGSTEAFF. CDR3 bases: TGCGCCAGCAGCTTGGGGACAGGGAGCACTGAAGCTTTCTTT.

The rearrangement links TRBV6-4 to TRBJ1-4; 12 nucleotides agree with TRBD1. Germline V gene lookup returns CDR1 MRHNA and CDR2 SNTAGT. The junction had 6 bases not matched to a gene; V was cut back by 2 bases and J by 8 bases. CDR3 size: 16 residues. The CDR3 DNA reads TGTGCCAGCAGTGACCACGCCGGGACAGGGGGCGAAAAACTGTTTTTT. This sequence encodes CASSDHAGTGGEKLFF.

V and J are TRBV3-1 (or the pseudogene TRBV3-2) and TRBJ2-3, with 7 bases aligning to TRBD2. V trimming: 3 bases; J trimming: 0 bases; junction bases outside the gene matches: 3. Per germline, CDR1 LGHDT and CDR2 YNNKEL (reference sequence). CDR3 size: 15 residues. This CDR3 reads CASSHWGGSTDTQYF. DNA for the CDR3: TGTGCCAGCAGCCATTGGGGGGGGAGCACAGATACGCAGTATTTT.

The chain is built from TRBV4-2 and TRBJ2-2; 12 bases are a match to TRBD2. CDR1 is LGHNA, CDR2 YNFKEQ, per germline. Losses at the gene ends were 4 bases for V and 7 bases for J; bases not matched to a gene: 7. The CDR3 has 16 residues. The DNA of the CDR3 is TGTGCCAGCAGCCCCCGACTAGCGGGGGCTGGCGGGGAGCTGTTTTTT. Translated, it gives CASSPRLAGAGGELFF.

This clone occurred a few times. This chain connects TRBV5-1 to TRBJ1-1; TRBD1 matches 7 bases. CDR1 SGHRS and CDR2 YFSETQ come from the germline V gene. The CDR3 has 12 residues. The V gene end was trimmed by 7 bases and the J gene end by 4 bases; junction bases not matched to a gene: 4. DNA for the CDR3: TGCGCCAGCCGACAGGGAGGCACTGAAGCTTTCTTT. This sequence encodes CASRQGGTEAFF.

V gene TRBV7-8 combines with J gene TRBJ1-1, with 9 bases matching TRBD1. CDR1 and CDR2 from the germline V gene are SGHVS and FQNEAQ. J gave up 3 bases and V 5 bases, and 10 bases lay outside the gene matches. The CDR3 spans 16 residues. Here the CDR3 reads CASSPYTGGRDTEAFF. In DNA form, the CDR3 reads TGTGCCAGCAGCCCCTACACAGGGGGCAGGGACACTGAAGCTTTCTTT.